A single sample gave rise to the 30 T cell receptor beta chains below, sequenced in a study of PD-L1 blockade in urothelial cancer. The data were produced by immunoSEQ multiplex PCR, yet TCRdb's version contains in-frame clones alone and is incomplete. The sample lists around 92,000 clones, 80% to 90% occurring once. Time point: pretreatment peripheral blood. This specimen consisted of PBMCs, obtained around atezolizumab (anti-PD-L1) treatment. These receptors came from a woman at least 80 years old with urothelial cancer.

A remark on this clone: Other DNA sequences within the sample encode an identical CDR3. The rearrangement joins TRBV30 to TRBJ2-7; 8 bases fit TRBD1. Germline V gene lookup returns CDR1 GTSNPN and CDR2 SVGIG (reference sequence). The CDR3 has 13 residues. V shed 2 bases, J shed 2 bases, and the junction held 2 bases outside the gene matches. CDR3 sequence (DNA): TGTGCCTGGAGTTCAGGGGGCCCCTACGAGCAGTACTTC. Protein sequence: CAWSSGGPYEQYF.

The chain's CDR3 is CASSPPPSYNEQFF. CDR3 sequence (DNA): TGTGCCAGCAGCCCCCCGCCGAGCTACAATGAGCAGTTCTTC. V gene TRBV7-2 combines with J gene TRBJ2-1; no firm D call. Per the germline V gene, CDR1 is SGHTA and CDR2 is FQGNSA. V lost 5 bases and J lost 3, with 11 bases in between. The CDR3 runs 14 residues.

Here the CDR3 reads CASSQYRGLESEAFF. The CDR3 DNA is TGTGCCAGCAGCCAATACAGGGGGCTGGAGTCTGAAGCTTTCTTT. This rearrangement joins TRBV5-4 to TRBJ1-1; 9 bases agree with TRBD1. The V segment lost 4 bases and the J segment 6 bases; nucleotides outside the gene matches: 10. Germline values: CDR1 SGHNT, CDR2 YYREEE (reference sequence). This CDR3 contains 15 residues.

The J gene is TRBJ1-4, the V gene TRBV28, with D perhaps matching TRBD1 (5 bases). Germline V gene data show CDR1 as MDHEN and CDR2 as SYDVKM. Trimming removed 2 bases from V and 8 bases from J, with 15 bases in between. The CDR3 sequence is 15 residues long. The CDR3 DNA follows: TGTGCCAGCAGTTTAGAACGGACAATGGCAGAAAAACTGTTTTTT. Protein sequence: CASSLERTMAEKLFF. Full variable domain (remainder filled in from reference TRBV28 and TRBJ1-4): DVKVTQSSRYLVKRTGEKVFLECVQDMDHENMFWYRQDPGLGLRLIYFSYDVKMKEKGDIPEGYSVSREKKERFSLILESASTNQTSMYLCASSLERTMAEKLFFGSGTQLSVL.

The chain joins TRBV7-2 to TRBJ2-7; TRBD1 aligns across 10 bases. The CDR3 has 15 amino acids. From germline, CDR1 is SGHTA and CDR2 FQGNSA. The ends lost 8 bases at V and 4 bases at J; junction bases unmatched: 11. The CDR3 DNA sequence: TGTGCCAGCGCGAGGTCGGGACAGGGGATTTACGAGCAGTACTTC. Protein product: CASARSGQGIYEQYF.

The chain recombines TRBV9 with TRBJ2-1, with TRBD1 matching 9 bases. The V gene's germline CDR1 is SGDLS and CDR2 YYNGEE. The CDR3 has 17 residues. Trimming removed 3 bases from V and 0 bases from J; junction bases left unmatched: 7. CDR3 bases: TGTGCCAGCAGCGAGAGACCGGGACAGGGCTCCTACAATGAGCAGTTCTTC. As protein: CASSERPGQGSYNEQFF.

The chain combines TRBV7-9 with TRBJ1-1, with a possible D match to TRBD1 (5 bases). This CDR3 spans 11 amino acids. Between the trimmed V and J ends, which lost 3 bases and 7 bases, there was a span of 6 bases. Germline V CDR1 and CDR2: SEHNR, FQNEAQ (reference sequence). CDR3 region: CASSLDNEAFF. Here the CDR3 DNA reads TGTGCCAGCAGCTTGGACAATGAAGCTTTCTTT.

J is TRBJ2-4 and V is TRBV28, with D perhaps TRBD1 (5 bases). Trimming pared 5 bases from V and 2 bases from J, leaving 16 bases between. Germline assignment: CDR1 MDHEN and CDR2 SYDVKM. CDR3 length: 16 amino acids. CDR3 in DNA: TGTGCCAGCAGTCCCCTCGACAGCTTCTCCAAAAACATTCAGTACTTC. Residues: CASSPLDSFSKNIQYF.

V gene TRBV7-8 combines with J gene TRBJ1-5; TRBD1 might be the D (5 bases). V lost 5 bases to trimming and J lost 6 bases, with 23 bases between them. Germline CDR1 is SGHVS and CDR2 is FQNEAQ. The CDR3 has 17 residues. The CDR3 protein is CASSPTQGRVSGQPQHF. For the CDR3, the DNA is TGTGCCAGCAGCCCTACCCAGGGCAGGGTTTCTGGTCAGCCCCAGCATTTT.

This clone showed up just a few times. The gene calls are TRBV5-1 and TRBJ2-7; D possibly corresponds to TRBD2 (5 bases). Germline V gives CDR1 SGHRS, CDR2 YFSETQ. V was trimmed by 0 bases and J by 0 bases, leaving 10 bases between them. There are 15 residues in the CDR3. The CDR3 region has the DNA TGCGCCAGCAGCTTGGGAGGTGGGAGCTCCTACGAGCAGTACTTC. This sequence encodes CASSLGGGSSYEQYF.

The genes are TRBV19 and TRBJ2-1, with 13 bases that match TRBD2. V lost 4 bases to trimming and J lost 9 bases; unmatched junction nucleotides: 9. The germline V gene has CDR1 LNHDA and CDR2 SQIVND (reference sequence). The CDR3 sequence is 16 residues long. The CDR3 DNA is TGTGCCAGTAGTACGTCCGGGACTAGCGGGACCAGTGAGCAGTTCTTC. Translated, it gives CASSTSGTSGTSEQFF. Combining the CDR3 with reference TRBV19 and TRBJ2-1 gives the whole variable domain DGGITQSPKYLFRKEGQNVTLSCEQNLNHDAMYWYRQDPGQGLRLIYYSQIVNDFQKGDIAEGYSVSREKKESFPLTVTSAQKNPTAFYLCASSTSGTSGTSEQFFGPGTRLTVL.

The chain has TRBV5-4 and TRBJ2-4; D unclear. The V end lost 1 base, the J end lost 0 bases, and 8 bases lay between the germline ends. Germline V gene sequence: CDR1 SGHNT, CDR2 YYREEE (reference sequence). The CDR3 has 15 amino acids. CDR3 protein: CASSLNPGAKNIQYF. The CDR3, as DNA: TGTGCCAGCAGCTTGAACCCGGGAGCCAAAAACATTCAGTACTTC.

About this clone: The junction departs from germline at one end; a sequencing error may be responsible. The chain employs TRBV2 and TRBJ2-7; 7 bases line up with TRBD2. Per the germline V gene, CDR1 is SNHLY and CDR2 is FYNNEI. The CDR3 contains 14 residues. In DNA form, the CDR3 reads TGTGCCAGCAGGGAAGGGCGGGAGTGGTACGAGCAGTACTTC. This sequence encodes CASREGREWYEQYF.

The V call is TRBV25-1, the J call TRBJ2-5; TRBD2 agrees at 8 bases. CDR3 length: 16 amino acids. The V gene's germline CDR1 is MGHDK and CDR2 SYGVNS. The junction had 11 bases not matched to a gene; V was cut back by 3 bases and J by 5 bases. The CDR3 loop reads CASSDGGRRSGETQYF. The DNA for the CDR3 is TGTGCCAGCAGTGATGGCGGGAGGAGATCAGGGGAGACCCAGTACTTC.

The chain couples TRBV2 to TRBJ2-1; 7 nucleotides match TRBD1. This CDR3 has 15 residues. The germline V gene encodes CDR1 SNHLY and CDR2 FYNNEI. Trimming at V came to 4 bases and at J to 0 bases, leaving 3 bases not matched to a gene. Here the CDR3 reads CASSATGSSYNEQFF. The DNA for the CDR3 is TGTGCCAGCAGTGCGACAGGGAGCTCCTACAATGAGCAGTTCTTC.

The table lists this clone with a few counts. For the CDR3, the DNA is TGTGCCATCGGAGGGACGGCCGTTGAAAAACTGTTTTTT. Encoded protein: CAIGGTAVEKLFF. J is TRBJ1-4 and V is TRBV10-3; a weak D match, TRBD1 (5 bases). Germline V lookup: CDR1 ENHRY, CDR2 SYGVKD. This CDR3 has 13 amino acids. Trimming took off 8 bases at V and 7 bases at J, with 14 bases between the two ends.

This chain links TRBV5-1 with TRBJ2-7, with 9 bases identical to TRBD2. This CDR3 has 15 residues. After removal of 4 bases from V and 3 bases from J, the junction contained 8 bases not matched to a gene. In germline, CDR1 is SGHRS, CDR2 YFSETQ. CDR3 nucleotides: TGCGCCAGCAGCCCCAGGCTAGCGGGAAACTACGAGCAGTACTTC. Its protein product is CASSPRLAGNYEQYF. The entire variable domain, with the rest obtained from reference TRBV5-1 and TRBJ2-7, is as follows: KAGVTQTPRYLIKTRGQQVTLSCSPISGHRSVSWYQQTPGQGLQFLFEYFSETQRNKGNFPGRFSGRQFSNSRSEMNVSTLELGDSALYLCASSPRLAGNYEQYFGPGTRLTVT.

The chain recombines TRBV28 with TRBJ2-3, with 8 bases that match TRBD1. The CDR3 totals 15 residues. J gave up 4 bases and V 4 bases, and 7 bases lay outside the gene matches. Germline CDR1 MDHEN, CDR2 SYDVKM. CDR3 loop: CASSSGQGRSDTQYF. Written as DNA, the CDR3 is TGTGCCAGCAGTTCAGGACAGGGTCGATCAGATACGCAGTATTTT.

This clone was counted once. The CDR3 spells CAGGGVAGLSYEQYF. The CDR3 DNA follows: TGTGCCGGCGGAGGGGTAGCGGGACTTTCCTACGAGCAGTACTTC. The chain has TRBV28 and TRBJ2-7; TRBD2 agrees at 8 bases. CDR1 is MDHEN, CDR2 SYDVKM, per germline. Germline trimming cut 11 bases from V and 1 base from J; bases unmatched to any gene: 13. This CDR3 is built from 15 residues.

The chain has TRBV5-1 and TRBJ2-5; 10 bases align to TRBD2. Germline CDR1 SGHRS, CDR2 YFSETQ. The CDR3 runs 18 residues. The V segment lost 0 bases and the J segment 5 bases; nucleotides outside the gene matches: 13. The CDR3 region has the DNA TGCGCCAGCAGCTTGGGTGGGGACGTAGCGGGAGGCTTGGAGACCCAGTACTTC. Translation gives CASSLGGDVAGGLETQYF.

This chain links TRBV10-3 with TRBJ2-3; possible D gene TRBD2, 5 bases. V was clipped by 4 bases and J by 5 bases, with 13 bases between them. Germline V CDR1 and CDR2: ENHRY, SYGVKD. This CDR3 has 14 residues. The CDR3 here is CAISGLGSQDTQYF. DNA of the CDR3: TGTGCCATCAGTGGTTTGGGGAGTCAAGATACGCAGTATTTT.

This clone showed up just once. The V gene is TRBV7-9, the J gene TRBJ2-7, with TRBD2 as a possible D gene (5 bases). The ends were cut back, 1 base at V and 5 bases at J, with 15 bases in the middle. Germline V gives CDR1 SEHNR, CDR2 FQNEAQ (reference sequence). There are 15 residues in the CDR3. The CDR3 nucleotides are TGTGCCAGCAGCTTAGTGGGAGCTCCTATGGACGAGCAGTACTTC. Protein product: CASSLVGAPMDEQYF.

This clone was picked up a small number of times. The V gene is TRBV6-1, the J gene TRBJ2-5, with 8 bases fitting TRBD2. This CDR3 spans 15 amino acids. CDR1 is MNHNS and CDR2 is SASEGT in the germline V gene. Unmatched junction bases numbered 7, after V lost 5 bases and J lost 2 bases. CDR3 DNA: TGTGCCAGCAGTTTTAGCGGGACCCGACAAGAGACCCAGTACTTC. The encoded protein is CASSFSGTRQETQYF.

The rearrangement links TRBV9 to TRBJ2-5, with 10 bases aligning to TRBD2. The CDR3 extends over 17 amino acids. Per the germline V gene, CDR1 is SGDLS and CDR2 is YYNGEE. V trimming: 0 bases; J trimming: 3 bases; junction bases outside the gene matches: 8. The CDR3 protein is CASSVEPSGGLKETQYF. CDR3 sequence (DNA): TGTGCCAGCAGCGTAGAGCCTAGCGGGGGACTGAAAGAGACCCAGTACTTC.

V and J are TRBV5-6 and TRBJ1-2; 8 bases match TRBD1. The germline CDR1 and CDR2 sequences are SGHDT and YYEEEE. J was trimmed by 5 bases and V by 3 bases; bases with no gene match: 9. This CDR3 is 15 amino acids long. The CDR3 coding sequence is TGTGCCAGCAGCTCGCCCCCGACAGGGGTATATGGCTACACCTTC. Its translation: CASSSPPTGVYGYTF.

DNA of the CDR3: TGTGCCAGTACCACAGGGAATCGGGGTCTAGGGCCCCAGCATTTT. It encodes CASTTGNRGLGPQHF. This rearrangement joins TRBV19 to TRBJ1-5; D may be TRBD1 (6 bases). This CDR3 comprises 15 residues. Per germline, CDR1 LNHDA and CDR2 SQIVND (reference sequence). Trimming took 7 bases from V and 9 from J, leaving 22 bases between them.

This clone was seen a single time. The DNA for the CDR3 is TGTGCCAGCAGCTTAGGTACAGGGGGTTCCTACGAGCAGTACTTC. Its translation: CASSLGTGGSYEQYF. The chain couples TRBV11-3 to TRBJ2-7, with TRBD1 matching 8 bases. Germline trimming cut 1 base from V and 1 base from J; bases unmatched to any gene: 3. There are 15 residues in the CDR3. The V gene's germline CDR1 is SGHNT and CDR2 YENEEA.

The gene calls are TRBV19 and TRBJ2-7, with 8 bases that match TRBD2. Looked up from germline, CDR1 is LNHDA and CDR2 is SQIVND (reference sequence). Trimming removed 3 bases from V and 6 bases from J; junction bases left unmatched: 7. The CDR3 sequence is 14 residues long. CDR3 residues: CASSITSGRGEQYF. The CDR3 DNA follows: TGTGCCAGTAGTATTACTAGCGGCCGGGGCGAGCAGTACTTC. The variable domain in full, with the rest retrieved from reference TRBV19 and TRBJ2-7, is DGGITQSPKYLFRKEGQNVTLSCEQNLNHDAMYWYRQDPGQGLRLIYYSQIVNDFQKGDIAEGYSVSREKKESFPLTVTSAQKNPTAFYLCASSITSGRGEQYFGPGTRLTVT.

The chain has TRBV28 and TRBJ2-7; 10 bases align to TRBD2. CDR3 length: 14 residues. The trim removed 5 bases at V and 5 bases at J, leaving 6 bases unmatched. Per the germline V gene, CDR1 is MDHEN and CDR2 is SYDVKM. CDR3 protein: CASSALAGDNEQYF. The CDR3 region has the DNA TGTGCCAGCAGTGCCCTAGCGGGAGATAACGAGCAGTACTTC.

The rearrangement uses TRBV6-6 and TRBJ2-5; 9 nucleotides line up with TRBD2. Germline V gene lookup returns CDR1 MNHNY and CDR2 SVGAGI (reference sequence). This CDR3 spans 16 amino acids. Unmatched junction bases numbered 8, after V lost 2 bases and J lost 4 bases. Here the CDR3 DNA reads TGTGCCAGCAGTTACGGCATAGCGGGAGCCGGAGAGACCCAGTACTTC. Translating it yields CASSYGIAGAGETQYF.